This is a list of T cell receptor beta chains from one sample in a study of T cell changes during pregnancy in multiple sclerosis. Data came from immunoSEQ multiplex PCR; TCRdb stores just in-frame clones and leaves some out. This table has 50,000 to 70,000 clones, around nine tenths appearing once. The sample in question was CD8+ T cells from peripheral blood mononuclear cells, obtained before pregnancy. All receptors derive from a female donor with multiple sclerosis, enrolled in a pregnancy study. The CDR3 runs from the conserved cysteine through the conserved F or W.

TRBJ1-1 TRBV29-1 CSVEGTPSGSEAFF
TRBJ2-2 TRBV12-5 CASGTGTGELFF
TRBJ1-1 TRBV2 CASTRQGLEAFF
TRBJ2-3 TRBV2 CASSTGTAGADTQYF
TRBJ2-2 TRBV7-3 CASSEKNLGNTGELFF
TRBJ2-7 TRBV11-2 CASSFSGQGYEQYF
TRBJ1-5 TRBV19 CATDQGAPQPQHF
TRBJ2-2 TRBV4-2 CASSQVTGVFGELFF
TRBJ1-1 TRBV2 CASNGVRDTEAFF
TRBJ1-5 TRBV13 CASSLQGNQPQHF
TRBJ2-1 TRBV5-6 CASSFPSGGYNEQFF
TRBJ1-6 TRBV13 CASSPRTDQINSPLHF
TRBJ2-3 TRBV6-6 CASPPLAGVGLPQYF